The clone carrying this TCR beta chain was detected once. What was amplified from RNA transcripts were TCR beta CDR3 regions. The TCR CDR3 first-round RT-PCR relied on the HTBI primer set. In TCRdb, the multiplex PCR reads were re-called with MiXCR into one record per CDR3 protein. This sample has 550,000 to 650,000 distinct CDR3 sequences, with approximately 14% found just once. Hyperthyroidism patients were newly diagnosed, had disease duration under 2 months, and were aged 18 to 65 years. Diagnosis rested on symptoms, serum thyroxine and TRAb, thyroid ultrasound, and orbital computed tomography. An approximately 9.8 ml volume of fresh peripheral blood provided the PBMCs. The data stem from a study of T cells in Graves' hyperthyroidism and ophthalmopathy. In germline, CDR1 is DFQATT, CDR2 SNEGSKA (reference sequence). V lost 3 bases to trimming and J lost 3 bases; unmatched junction nucleotides: 12. CDR3 size: 18 residues.

The chain joins TRBV20-1 to TRBJ2-5, with 14 bases aligning to TRBD2. The sequence was collected from a woman aged 25 to 39 with Graves' hyperthyroidism that later progressed to Graves' ophthalmopathy. The specimen was blood. The CDR3 coding sequence is TGCAGTGCTAGTCGGGAGGGGCCGGGACTAGCGGGGGAAGAGACCCAGTACTTC. As protein: CSASREGPGLAGEETQYF.